One sample yielded the 29 T cell receptor beta chains listed below, sequenced in a study of regulatory T cells in long-lasting Graves disease. As for time point: newly diagnosed GD, antithyroid drugs for less than 3 months. After RNA was extracted from PBMCs, the TCR library was made from it. Sequencing libraries for TCR beta were prepared with iRepertoire HTBI primers and Arm-PCR of CDR3 regions. TCRdb re-called the multiplex PCR reads through MiXCR, storing one row per CDR3 protein. This sample has a few hundred thousand distinct CDR3 sequences, with over 14% found just once. This sample was also put to use in a study of T cells in Graves' hyperthyroidism and ophthalmopathy.

Here the sequenced sample was peripheral blood mononuclear cells (PBMCs), taken at new diagnosis, from a patient treated with antithyroid drugs. The source of these receptors is a woman aged 40 to 49 with Graves disease.

The chain has TRBV6-2 or TRBV6-3 and TRBJ2-7, with no clear D. CDR1 MNHEY and CDR2 SVGEGT come from the germline V gene. The CDR3 contains 13 residues. V was pared by 5 bases and J by 3 bases, with 11 bases between. The CDR3 region has the DNA TGTGCCAGCAGTCTCGTGGCTTTCTACGAGCAGTACTTC. It is translated as CASSLVAFYEQYF.

This clonotype was counted at least ten times. The chain combines TRBV11-2 with TRBJ2-2; no definite D call. Germline CDR1 is SGHAT and CDR2 is FQNNGV. Trimming took 2 bases from V and 0 from J, leaving 10 bases between them. This CDR3 has 16 amino acids. CDR3 nucleotides: TGTGCCAGCAGCTTACTCGCCAACACGAACACCGGGGAGCTGTTTTTT. It codes for CASSLLANTNTGELFF.

The CDR3, as DNA: TGCAGCGTTGAGGCTAGCGGCCCCTACGAGCAGTACTTC. This codes for CSVEASGPYEQYF. The rearrangement joins TRBV29-1 to TRBJ2-7, with TRBD2 matching over 7 bases. The V segment lost 3 bases and the J segment 2 bases; nucleotides outside the gene matches: 4. The length of the CDR3 is 13 residues. Germline loops: CDR1 SQVTM, CDR2 ANQGSEA.

This clonotype came up many times. V is TRBV7-3 and J is TRBJ2-3, with 10 bases that match TRBD1. V shed 5 bases, J shed 4 bases, and the junction held 6 bases outside the gene matches. The germline CDR1 and CDR2 sequences are SGHTA and FQGTGA. The CDR3 covers 15 residues. CDR3 nucleotide sequence: TGTGCCAGCAGCCGGACAGGGGGAATTGCAGATACGCAGTATTTT. Translation: CASSRTGGIADTQYF.

This clonotype was detected ten times or more. The genes are TRBV20-1 and TRBJ2-1; TRBD2 agrees at 12 bases. Germline loops: CDR1 DFQATT, CDR2 SNEGSKA (reference sequence). The CDR3 covers 15 residues. Losses at the gene ends were 6 bases for V and 4 bases for J; bases not matched to a gene: 7. CDR3 sequence: CSATTTSGSYNEQFF. CDR3 bases: TGCAGTGCAACCACGACTAGCGGGAGTTACAATGAGCAGTTCTTC.

As concerns this clonotype: An end of the junction differs from the germline gene, which may be a read error. This rearrangement joins TRBV6-1 to TRBJ2-5; 7 nucleotides line up with TRBD2. Germline V gene sequence: CDR1 MNHNS, CDR2 SASEGT. The CDR3 consists of 14 residues. The chain's CDR3 is CQAGGGSPQETQYF. The CDR3 bases are TGCCAAGCCGGTGGCGGGAGTCCCCAAGAGACCCAGTACTTC.

The table lists this clonotype with many counts. The V gene is TRBV28, the J gene TRBJ2-7, with 10 bases that match TRBD1. From germline, CDR1 is MDHEN and CDR2 SYDVKM. V was pared by 4 bases and J by 3 bases, with 12 bases of the junction left unmatched. This CDR3 contains 17 residues. The CDR3 bases are TGTGCCAGCAGTTGGGTGACAGGGGGCCTACTGGGCTACGAGCAGTACTTC. Its protein is CASSWVTGGLLGYEQYF.

This clonotype has just a few counts. The chain couples TRBV6-2 or TRBV6-3 to TRBJ2-2; D tentatively fits TRBD1 or TRBD2 (5 bases each). Trimming stripped 2 bases from V and 5 bases from J, with 15 bases between. The germline V gene encodes CDR1 MNHEY and CDR2 SVGEGT. This CDR3 has 16 amino acids. The DNA for the CDR3 is TGTGCCAGCAGTTACGAAGAGGGCAGGGTTACCGGGGAGCTGTTTTTT. Translation: CASSYEEGRVTGELFF.

In this sample, this clonotype turned up many times. V usage is TRBV7-9 and J usage is TRBJ2-3; the D is unclear. V lost 3 bases, J lost 3 bases, and 13 bases lay in between. This CDR3 spans 15 amino acids. Per germline, CDR1 SEHNR and CDR2 FQNEAQ (reference sequence). The CDR3: CASSFTNVRTDTQYF. The CDR3 DNA sequence: TGTGCCAGCAGCTTCACCAACGTCCGAACAGATACGCAGTATTTT.

The chain uses TRBV5-5 and TRBJ2-3; 9 bases match TRBD1. This CDR3 comprises 15 residues. Germline CDR1 reads SGHKS; CDR2 reads YYEKEE (reference sequence). V lost 0 bases, J lost 6 bases, and 5 bases stayed unmatched. CDR3: CASSLVQGAVDTQYF. The DNA of the CDR3 is TGTGCCAGCAGCTTGGTACAGGGGGCTGTGGATACGCAGTATTTT.

This clonotype has ten or more counts. This chain uses TRBV7-2 with TRBJ1-6; D is unresolved. V lost 3 bases, J lost 6 bases, and 6 bases lay in between. Germline V lookup: CDR1 SGHTA, CDR2 FQGNSA. The CDR3 loop spans 13 amino acids. This CDR3 reads CASSFTVNSPLHF. CDR3 DNA: TGTGCCAGCAGCTTCACGGTTAATTCACCCCTCCACTTT.

The J gene is TRBJ1-2, the V gene TRBV12-3 or TRBV12-4; 9 nucleotides line up with TRBD1. The ends lost 2 bases at V and 4 bases at J; junction bases unmatched: 5. This CDR3 contains 15 residues. This CDR3 reads CASSLMGQGTYGYTF. In DNA form, the CDR3 reads TGTGCCAGCAGTTTAATGGGACAGGGTACCTATGGCTACACCTTC.

This clonotype was detected ten times or more. V gene TRBV12-3 or TRBV12-4 combines with J gene TRBJ2-1, with 10 bases lining up with TRBD2. CDR3 length equals 15 residues. J lost 4 bases, V lost 6 bases, and 6 bases had no gene match. CDR3 region: CASRRTGLAYNEQFF. CDR3 sequence (DNA): TGTGCCAGCAGACGGACGGGACTAGCGTACAATGAGCAGTTCTTC.

This chain joins TRBV11-2 and TRBJ2-7; D might be TRBD2 (6 bases). The CDR3 runs to 18 residues. V lost 5 bases, J lost 0 bases, and 23 bases lay in between. CDR1 is SGHAT, CDR2 FQNNGV, per germline. The CDR3 coding sequence is TGTGCCAGCAGCCCGGAGGGAGAAGCGGGCTTCTCCTCCTACGAGCAGTACTTC. This encodes CASSPEGEAGFSSYEQYF.

This clonotype appeared many times. The V gene is TRBV20-1, the J gene TRBJ2-3; 14 nucleotides agree with TRBD2. The CDR3 spans 18 residues. Trimming removed 2 bases from V and 5 bases from J; junction bases left unmatched: 12. Germline V gene sequence: CDR1 DFQATT, CDR2 SNEGSKA (reference sequence). CDR3 DNA sequence: TGCAGTGCTAGACGCATGACTAGCGGGAGGGCCTTTGGAGATACGCAGTATTTT. As protein: CSARRMTSGRAFGDTQYF.

This clonotype was seen ten or more times. The V call is TRBV28, the J call TRBJ2-6; no clear D. Germline V lookup: CDR1 MDHEN, CDR2 SYDVKM. V lost 2 bases and J 3 bases, leaving 5 bases between the germline ends. The CDR3 consists of 14 residues. In nucleotides, the CDR3 is TGTGCCAGCAGTTTAAGGGTTGGGGCCAACGTCCTGACTTTC. It encodes CASSLRVGANVLTF.

This chain links TRBV6-2 or TRBV6-3 with TRBJ2-7; D is possibly TRBD2 (5 bases). This CDR3 is 16 amino acids long. Looked up from germline, CDR1 is MNHEY and CDR2 is SVGEGT. V was clipped by 5 bases and J by 2 bases, with 19 bases between them. This chain's CDR3 is CASSPLGLADTYEQYF. CDR3 nucleotide sequence: TGTGCCAGCAGTCCCTTAGGGCTAGCAGACACCTACGAGCAGTACTTC.

This clonotype was picked up many times. The J gene is TRBJ2-7, the V gene TRBV7-8; D ambiguous. Germline V gene data show CDR1 as SGHVS and CDR2 as FQNEAQ. Trimming shortened V by 0 bases and J by 2 bases, and 11 bases separated the two germline ends. The CDR3 is made up of 15 amino acids. The CDR3 here is CASSLAKYLTYEQYF. The CDR3 region has the DNA TGTGCCAGCAGCTTAGCGAAGTATCTGACCTACGAGCAGTACTTC.

This clonotype was counted ten times or more. CDR3 amino acids: CASSPRRDYFSNEQFF. In nucleotides, the CDR3 is TGTGCCAGCAGCCCACGTCGGGACTACTTCTCCAATGAGCAGTTCTTC. The chain recombines TRBV7-9 with TRBJ2-1; 7 bases map to TRBD2. The CDR3 loop spans 16 amino acids. Germline V gives CDR1 SEHNR, CDR2 FQNEAQ (reference sequence). The V and J ends lost 5 bases and 6 bases, in that order; junction bases with no gene match: 13.

This clonotype was seen many times. The V gene is TRBV5-4, the J gene TRBJ2-5, with 9 bases lining up with TRBD1. The J segment lost 1 base and the V segment lost 4 bases, leaving 5 bases of the junction unmatched. The germline V gene encodes CDR1 SGHNT and CDR2 YYREEE (reference sequence). This CDR3 region has 15 residues. CDR3 residues: CASSRGQGGQETQYF. DNA for the CDR3: TGTGCCAGCAGCCGGGGACAGGGAGGCCAAGAGACCCAGTACTTC.

This clonotype has ten or more counts. This chain connects TRBV3-1 to TRBJ1-2; D call uncertain. Deletions cut 1 base from V and 5 bases from J, with 14 bases between. CDR3 size: 15 residues. The germline gives CDR1 LGHDT, CDR2 YNNKEL (reference sequence). The CDR3 bases are TGTGCCAGCAGCCAAGCCGCGACTGATACTTATGGCTACACCTTC. This translates into CASSQAATDTYGYTF.

The V gene is TRBV19, the J gene TRBJ2-5; D gene ambiguous. CDR3 length: 11 residues. With 6 bases removed from V and 2 bases from J, the gap between germline ends came to 4 bases. Looked up from germline, CDR1 is LNHDA and CDR2 is SQIVND (reference sequence). CDR3 residues: CASRVQETQYF. The CDR3 DNA reads as TGTGCCAGTAGAGTTCAAGAGACCCAGTACTTC.

This clonotype occurred a few times. The rearrangement joins TRBV7-2 to TRBJ1-5; D gene unclear. CDR1 and CDR2 from the germline V gene are SGHTA and FQGNSA. The CDR3 loop spans 14 amino acids. The V end was cut by 2 bases, the J end by 7 bases, with 12 bases between. The CDR3 sequence: CASSLMVGAQPQHF. The CDR3 nucleotides read TGTGCCAGCAGCTTAATGGTCGGTGCCCAGCCCCAGCATTTT.

The chain employs TRBV5-4 and TRBJ2-7; 11 nucleotides line up with TRBD1. In germline, CDR1 is SGHNT, CDR2 YYREEE (reference sequence). This CDR3 is built from 14 residues. V was clipped by 3 bases and J by 6 bases; unmatched bases: 5. CDR3 sequence: CASSWTGGAGEQYF. The CDR3 nucleotides read TGTGCCAGCAGCTGGACAGGGGGCGCGGGCGAGCAGTACTTC.

This clonotype came up a few times. The chain couples TRBV20-1 to TRBJ2-1; 12 bases fit TRBD1. The CDR3 spans 15 residues. J lost 3 bases, V lost 6 bases, and 6 bases had no gene match. Per germline, CDR1 DFQATT and CDR2 SNEGSKA (reference sequence). The CDR3 coding sequence is TGCAGTGCCATGGGGACAGGGGGCTTCTACAATGAGCAGTTCTTC. This encodes CSAMGTGGFYNEQFF.

The DNA for the CDR3 is TGTGCCAGCAGCCAACCGGGACAGGGGAACACTGAAGCTTTCTTT. Translating gives CASSQPGQGNTEAFF. The rearrangement uses TRBV4-2 and TRBJ1-1; TRBD1 matches at 9 bases. This CDR3 has 15 residues. Looked up from germline, CDR1 is LGHNA and CDR2 is YNFKEQ. V was clipped by 2 bases and J by 1 base; unmatched bases: 2.

This clonotype was seen many times. The CDR3 bases are TGTGCCAGCAGTCAGGGACAGGTTACCTACGAGCAGTACTTC. Protein product: CASSQGQVTYEQYF. The gene calls are TRBV27 and TRBJ2-7; 8 positions match TRBD1. V gave up 5 bases and J gave up 2 bases; unmatched junction bases: 5. The CDR3 length is 14 residues. Germline CDR1 MNHEY, CDR2 SMNVEV (reference sequence).

In its sample, this clonotype was seen a few times. The gene calls are TRBV7-3 and TRBJ1-2; maybe TRBD1 (5 bases). CDR1 is SGHTA and CDR2 is FQGTGA in the germline V gene. This CDR3 has 15 residues. The CDR3 loop is CFADRAQALDYGYTF. In DNA form, the CDR3 reads TGTTTTGCGGATCGGGCACAGGCTCTCGACTATGGCTACACCTTC.

This clonotype was found many times. The chain employs TRBV9 and TRBJ2-7; 7 bases are shared with TRBD1. In germline, CDR1 is SGDLS, CDR2 YYNGEE. The CDR3 is 14 amino acids. V gave up 0 bases and J gave up 7 bases; unmatched junction bases: 7. CDR3 DNA: TGTGCCAGCAGCGTAGCCGTAGGGGGCAGGGAGCAGTACTTC. This codes for CASSVAVGGREQYF.